This TCR beta chain was identified during a study of T cell clonality in common variable immunodeficiency. CDR1 and CDR2 from the germline V gene are KGHSH and LQKENI. CDR3 length: 16 amino acids. With V trimmed by 2 bases and J by 5 bases, 9 bases remained unmatched. Ten or more counts support this clone. Its antigen is undetermined. The read terminates 3 residues before the CDR3 end, so the remaining end is supplied by the germline J gene. The protocol was immunoSEQ multiplex PCR, while the TCRdb copy is restricted to in-frame clones and leaves out a portion. The table lists tens of thousands of clones, with no singletons. Study-wide findings and caveats: CVID subjects had higher TCRbeta clonality than healthy controls, most marked in about a third. Shared TCRbeta clones were fewer between CVID subjects than controls.

Caucasian heritage predominated among both patients and controls. The sequencing input was peripheral blood mononuclear cells. The TCR originated in a person aged 18 to 75 in good health. The chain has TRBV18 and TRBJ2-1, with 7 bases that match TRBD1. The DNA read from the CDR3 is TGTGCCAGCTCACCATCTCTAAGGGACAGAGACAATGAG. Residues: CASSPSLRDRDNE. The whole CDR3 reads CASSPSLRDRDNEQFF. The variable domain in full, with the rest retrieved from reference TRBV18 and TRBJ2-1, is NAGVMQNPRHLVRRRGQEARLRCSPMKGHSHVYWYRQLPEEGLKFMVYLQKENIIDESGMPKERFSAEFPKEGPSILRIQQVVRGDSAAYFCASSPSLRDRDNEQFFGPGTRLTVL.